The rows below give T cell receptor beta chains drawn from one sample of a study of blood T cells in healthy people across ages. Each CDR3 protein is one row after TCRdb ran MiXCR on the 5' RACE reads. The table lists about 1.8 million distinct CDR3 sequences, just under 50% of them singletons. The source material was blood. The receptor set was obtained from a woman between 40 and 50 years old in good health. Both conserved end residues are part of each CDR3. Each record gives: D gene, J gene, clone size, V gene, CDR3 protein, CDR3 DNA. A D gene is named only where the DNA matches it firmly. Clone size is not always given. Where it is, it says once, few, many or a class for expanded clones.

>NA|TRBJ1-2|once|TRBV20-1
CSASGTANYGHTF
TGCAGTGCTAGCGGGACGGCTAACTATGGCCACACCTTC
>NA|TRBJ2-5|NA|TRBV6-6
CASSLQRAGRGETQYF
TGTGCCAGCAGCCTTCAACGTGCAGGGAGGGGGGAGACCCAGTACTTC
>TRBD1|TRBJ1-2|NA|TRBV28
CASSPTDRGANYGYTF
TGTGCCAGCAGTCCCACGGACAGGGGTGCAAACTATGGCTACACCTTC
>TRBD2|TRBJ2-1|many|TRBV2
CASEPGGLYNEQFF
TGTGCCAGCGAACCGGGGGGGCTTTACAATGAGCAGTTCTTC
>TRBD1|TRBJ2-6|few|TRBV20-1
CSVKTGGLSGANVLTF
TGCAGTGTTAAGACAGGGGGCTTGTCTGGGGCCAACGTCCTGACTTTC
>TRBD2|TRBJ2-3|NA|TRBV20-1
CSAHERGGSTDTQYF
TGCAGTGCCCATGAGCGGGGGGGGAGCACAGATACGCAGTATTTT
>TRBD2|TRBJ2-5|once|TRBV7-2
CASSPTYGGGQETQYF
TGTGCCAGCAGCCCCACTTACGGGGGGGGTCAAGAGACCCAGTACTTC
>NA|TRBJ2-7|few|TRBV11-1
CASSSRGGDYEQYF
TGTGCCAGCAGCTCCAGAGGAGGGGACTACGAGCAGTACTTC
>TRBD1|TRBJ2-1|NA|TRBV20-1
CSAPGQGKVWRNNEQFF
TGCAGTGCTCCCGGACAGGGGAAAGTATGGAGAAACAATGAGCAGTTCTTC
>TRBD1|TRBJ2-7|NA|TRBV6-5
CASSYRDSTYNEQYF
TGTGCCAGCAGTTACCGGGACAGCACCTACAATGAGCAGTACTTC
>TRBD2|TRBJ2-3|NA|TRBV4-1
CASSLLRAGGTPDMQYF
TGCGCCAGCAGCCTCCTCAGGGCGGGGGGGACCCCAGATATGCAGTATTTT
>NA|TRBJ2-3|NA|TRBV11-2
CASSLDGVTALSTGTQYF
TGTGCCAGCAGCTTAGACGGGGTGACTGCTCTCTCCACAGGTACGCAGTATTTT
>TRBD1|TRBJ1-5|NA|TRBV27
CASSPWDSSNQPQHF
TGTGCCAGCAGTCCCTGGGACAGTAGCAATCAGCCCCAGCATTTT
>NA|TRBJ1-2|few|TRBV3-1
CASSQDQGYGYTF
TGTGCCAGCAGCCAAGATCAAGGCTATGGCTACACCTTC
>NA|TRBJ2-7|NA|TRBV5-5
CASSSRGQAYEQYF
TGTGCCAGCAGCTCCCGGGGGCAGGCCTACGAGCAGTACTTC
>NA|TRBJ1-2|NA|TRBV7-2
CATRGFSFYGYTF
TGTGCCACCCGGGGGTTTAGCTTCTATGGCTACACCTTC
>NA|TRBJ2-4|NA|TRBV27
CASSRAGSKNIQYF
TGTGCCAGCAGTCGAGCAGGGTCCAAAAACATTCAGTACTTC
>NA|TRBJ2-1|NA|TRBV7-2
CASSRGGLSNEQFF
TGTGCCAGCAGCCGAGGGGGGCTCTCCAATGAGCAGTTCTTC
>TRBD1|TRBJ2-5|NA|TRBV5-1
CASSGQGQIQETQYF
TGCGCCAGCAGCGGACAGGGGCAGATCCAAGAGACCCAGTACTTC
>TRBD2|TRBJ2-3|few|TRBV5-6
CASSRLAFGADTQYF
TGTGCCAGCAGCCGACTAGCCTTTGGGGCAGATACGCAGTATTTT
>NA|TRBJ2-5|few|TRBV20-1
CSASSGGAIRETQYF
TGCAGTGCTAGTAGTGGGGGAGCAATCCGGGAGACCCAGTACTTC
>TRBD1|TRBJ1-2|NA|TRBV6-1
CASSGDRGRRHTF
TGTGCCAGCAGTGGGGACAGGGGACGCCGTCACACCTTC